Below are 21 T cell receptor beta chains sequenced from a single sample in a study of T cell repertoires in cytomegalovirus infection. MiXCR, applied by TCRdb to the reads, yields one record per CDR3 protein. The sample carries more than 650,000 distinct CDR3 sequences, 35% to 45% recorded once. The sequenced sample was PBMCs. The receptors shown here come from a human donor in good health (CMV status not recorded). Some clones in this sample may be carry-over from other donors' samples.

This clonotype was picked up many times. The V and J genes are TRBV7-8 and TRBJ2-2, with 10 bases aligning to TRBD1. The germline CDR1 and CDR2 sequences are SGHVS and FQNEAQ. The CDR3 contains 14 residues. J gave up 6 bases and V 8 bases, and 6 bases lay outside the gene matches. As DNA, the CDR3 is TGTGCCAGCCAGGGACAGGGGAGCCCCGGGGAGCTGTTTTTT. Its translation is CASQGQGSPGELFF.

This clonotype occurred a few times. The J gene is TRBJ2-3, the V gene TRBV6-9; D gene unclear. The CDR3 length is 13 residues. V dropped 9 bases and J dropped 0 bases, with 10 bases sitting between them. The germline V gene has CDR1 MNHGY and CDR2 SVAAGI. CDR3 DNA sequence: TGTGCCAGTAACAGTGAGAGCACAGATACGCAGTATTTT. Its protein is CASNSESTDTQYF.

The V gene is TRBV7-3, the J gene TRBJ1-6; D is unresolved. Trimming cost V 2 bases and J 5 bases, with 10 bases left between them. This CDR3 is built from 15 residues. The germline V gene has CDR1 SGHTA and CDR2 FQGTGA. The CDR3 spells CASSLLGPDNSPLHF. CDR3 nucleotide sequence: TGTGCCAGCAGCTTATTAGGGCCGGATAATTCACCCCTCCACTTT.

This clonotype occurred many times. The CDR3 protein is CASSYFPRDRRTDTQYF. DNA of the CDR3: TGTGCCAGCAGTTACTTTCCCAGGGATCGTCGCACAGATACGCAGTATTTT. The gene calls are TRBV6-5 and TRBJ2-3, with TRBD1 as a possible D gene (5 bases). V lost 1 base and J lost 1, with 15 bases in between. This CDR3 region has 17 residues. CDR1 and CDR2 from the germline V gene are MNHEY and SVGAGI.

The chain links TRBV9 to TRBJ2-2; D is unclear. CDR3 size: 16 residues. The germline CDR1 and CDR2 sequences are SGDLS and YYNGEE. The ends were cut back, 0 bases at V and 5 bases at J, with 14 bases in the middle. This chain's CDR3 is CASSVGGQALTGELFF. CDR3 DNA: TGTGCCAGCAGCGTAGGGGGTCAGGCACTTACCGGGGAGCTGTTTTTT.

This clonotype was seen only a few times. CDR3 nucleotides: TGTGCCAGCTGCACAGGGTCCTCCTACGAGCAGTACTTC. Protein product: CASCTGSSYEQYF. This sequence joins TRBV6-1 and TRBJ2-7; possibly TRBD1 for D (6 bases). V shed 8 bases and J shed 0 bases, with 11 bases lying between them. Looked up from germline, CDR1 is MNHNS and CDR2 is SASEGT. The CDR3 totals 13 residues.

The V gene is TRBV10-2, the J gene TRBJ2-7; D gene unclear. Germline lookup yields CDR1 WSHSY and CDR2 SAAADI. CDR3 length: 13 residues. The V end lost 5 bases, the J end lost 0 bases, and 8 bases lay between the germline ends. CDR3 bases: TGCGCCAGCAGTACACAGTACTCCTACGAGCAGTACTTC. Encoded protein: CASSTQYSYEQYF.

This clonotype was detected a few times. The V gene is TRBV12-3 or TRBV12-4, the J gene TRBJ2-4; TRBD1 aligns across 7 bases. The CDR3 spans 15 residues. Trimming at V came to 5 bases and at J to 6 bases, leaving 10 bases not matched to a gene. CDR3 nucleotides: TGTGCCAGCAGTCCCCGGGACAGCAGAGTAAACATTCAGTACTTC. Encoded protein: CASSPRDSRVNIQYF.

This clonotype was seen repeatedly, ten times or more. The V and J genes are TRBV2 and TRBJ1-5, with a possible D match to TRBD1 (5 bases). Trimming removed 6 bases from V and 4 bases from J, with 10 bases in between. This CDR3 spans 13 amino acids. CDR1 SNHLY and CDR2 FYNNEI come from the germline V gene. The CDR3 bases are TGTGCCAGCAGAAGGGACGGAAATCAGCCCCAGCATTTT. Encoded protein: CASRRDGNQPQHF. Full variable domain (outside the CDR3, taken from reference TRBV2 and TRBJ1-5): EPEVTQTPSHQVTQMGQEVILRCVPISNHLYFYWYRQILGQKVEFLVSFYNNEISEKSEIFDDQFSVERPDGSNFTLKIRSTKLEDSAMYFCASRRDGNQPQHFGDGTRLSIL.

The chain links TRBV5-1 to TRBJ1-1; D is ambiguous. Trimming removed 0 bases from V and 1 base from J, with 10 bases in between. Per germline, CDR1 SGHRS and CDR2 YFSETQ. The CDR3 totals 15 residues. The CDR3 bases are TGCGCCAGCAGCTTGGAGAAGCTTGGGAACACTGAAGCTTTCTTT. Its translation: CASSLEKLGNTEAFF.

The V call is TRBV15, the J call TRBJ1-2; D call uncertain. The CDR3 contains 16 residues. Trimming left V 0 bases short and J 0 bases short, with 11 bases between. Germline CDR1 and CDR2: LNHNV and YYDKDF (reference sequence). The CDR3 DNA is TGTGCCACCAGCAGAGATATTCAGTTAGCTAACTATGGCTACACCTTC. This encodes CATSRDIQLANYGYTF.

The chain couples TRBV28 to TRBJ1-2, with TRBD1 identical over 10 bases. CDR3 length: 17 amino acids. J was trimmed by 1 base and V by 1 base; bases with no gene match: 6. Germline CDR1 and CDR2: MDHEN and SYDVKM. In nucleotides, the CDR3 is TGTGCCAGCAGTTTATCCCGACAGGGGGCTCTTAACTATGGCTACACCTTC. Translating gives CASSLSRQGALNYGYTF.

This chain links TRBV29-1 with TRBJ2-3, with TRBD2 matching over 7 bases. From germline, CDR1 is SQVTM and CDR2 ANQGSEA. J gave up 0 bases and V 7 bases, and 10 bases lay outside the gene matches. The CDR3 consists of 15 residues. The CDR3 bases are TGCAGCGGATCACCTAGCGGAGGTAGCACAGATACGCAGTATTTT. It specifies CSGSPSGGSTDTQYF.

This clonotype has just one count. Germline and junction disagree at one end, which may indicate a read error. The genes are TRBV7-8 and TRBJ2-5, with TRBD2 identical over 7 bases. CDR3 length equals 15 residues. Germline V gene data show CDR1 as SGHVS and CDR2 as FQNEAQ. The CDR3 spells CSSSTPGTNQETQYF. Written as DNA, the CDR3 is TGTTCCAGCAGCACCCCCGGGACTAATCAAGAGACCCAGTACTTC.

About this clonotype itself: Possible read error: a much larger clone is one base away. Here the CDR3 reads CASSPRPEYGHTF. DNA for the CDR3: TGTGCCAGCAGCCCCCGACCGGAGTATGGCCACACCTTC. The chain employs TRBV14 and TRBJ1-2; D gene uncertain. The CDR3 contains 13 residues. The V gene's germline CDR1 is SGHDN and CDR2 FVKESK. The full variable domain, completed using reference TRBV14 and TRBJ1-2, is EAGVTQFPSHSVIEKGQTVTLRCDPISGHDNLYWYRRVMGKEIKFLLHFVKESKQDESGMPNNRFLAERTGGTYSTLKVQPAELEDSGVYFCASSPRPEYGHTFGSGTRLTVV.

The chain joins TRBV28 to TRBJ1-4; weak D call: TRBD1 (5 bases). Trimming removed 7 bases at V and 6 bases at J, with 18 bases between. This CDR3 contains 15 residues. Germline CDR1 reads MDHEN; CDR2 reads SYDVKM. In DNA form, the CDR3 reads TGTGCCAGCACCCCACCTGGGGCGATCGATGAAAAACTGTTTTTT. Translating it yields CASTPPGAIDEKLFF.

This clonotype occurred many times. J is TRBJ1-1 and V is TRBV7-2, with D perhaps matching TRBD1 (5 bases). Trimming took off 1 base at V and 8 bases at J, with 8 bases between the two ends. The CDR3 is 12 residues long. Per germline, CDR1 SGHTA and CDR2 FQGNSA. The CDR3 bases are TGTGCCAGCAGCTTAGTCGGACAAGAAGCTTTCTTT. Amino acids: CASSLVGQEAFF.

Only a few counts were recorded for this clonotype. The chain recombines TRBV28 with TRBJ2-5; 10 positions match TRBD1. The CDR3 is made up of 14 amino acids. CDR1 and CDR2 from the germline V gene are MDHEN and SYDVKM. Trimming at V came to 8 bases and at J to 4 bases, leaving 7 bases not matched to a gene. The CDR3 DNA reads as TGTGCCAGCCAGGGGACAGGGGAGGGAGAGACCCAGTACTTC. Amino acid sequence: CASQGTGEGETQYF.

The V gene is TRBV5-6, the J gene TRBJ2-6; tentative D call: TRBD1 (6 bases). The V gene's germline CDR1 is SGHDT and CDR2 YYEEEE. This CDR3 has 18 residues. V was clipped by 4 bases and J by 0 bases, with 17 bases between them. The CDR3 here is CASSLNRESLSGANVLTF. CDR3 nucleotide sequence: TGTGCCAGCAGCCTTAACAGGGAGTCCCTCTCTGGGGCCAACGTCCTGACTTTC.

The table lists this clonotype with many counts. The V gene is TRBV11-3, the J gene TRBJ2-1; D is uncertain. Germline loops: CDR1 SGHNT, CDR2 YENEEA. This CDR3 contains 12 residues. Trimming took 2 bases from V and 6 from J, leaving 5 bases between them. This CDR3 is CASSLNSNEQFF. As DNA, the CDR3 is TGTGCCAGCAGCTTAAATAGCAATGAGCAGTTCTTC.

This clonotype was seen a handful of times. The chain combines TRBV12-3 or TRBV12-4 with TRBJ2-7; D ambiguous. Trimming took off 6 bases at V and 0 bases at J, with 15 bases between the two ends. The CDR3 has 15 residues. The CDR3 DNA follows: TGTGCCAGCAGGCTTAGTGCCTCGAGCTCCTACGAGCAGTACTTC. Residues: CASRLSASSSYEQYF.